This T cell receptor beta chain comes out of a study of graft-versus-host responses after intestinal transplantation. The germline V gene has CDR1 SGHDT and CDR2 YYEEEE. This CDR3 contains 19 residues. Worth noting for this clone: Its antigen is still unknown.

Profiling relied on immunoSEQ multiplex PCR, and the TCRdb table lists in-frame clones only, not all of them. The table includes over 80,000 clones, 91% detected once. This sequence was found in a human donor who was the organ donor for an intestinal transplant. Here the sequenced sample was unstimulated CD4+ T cells sorted from spleen or lymph node cells, taken before transplant. This chain connects TRBV5-6 to TRBJ2-5, with D possibly TRBD2 on 6 matching bases. The last part of the DNA fits TRBJ2-7 better; the J call may be wrong. CDR3: CASSARPGLSPMSSYEQYF. The CDR3 coding sequence is TGTGCCAGCAGCGCCAGACCGGGACTCTCGCCGATGAGCTCCTACGAGCAGTACTTC.